The clone carrying this T cell receptor beta chain appeared a few times. Its specificity is not known. This specimen belongs to a study of cytotoxic CD8 clonotypes in ibrutinib-treated CLL. Whole-study findings and limits: There were differences in sampling times between sustained-remission and progressing patients. Public clonotypes, rarely seen, contracted or held steady on treatment.

The CDR3 contains 15 residues. Trimming took 1 base from V and 0 from J, leaving 9 bases between them. Germline CDR1 LNHDA, CDR2 SQIVND (reference sequence). The intended depth for sequencing was 1 in 200,000 to 1 in 1 million T cells. Repertoires were generated with immunoSEQ multiplex PCR, while TCRdb's copy carries only in-frame clones and drops some. Counted here are around 200,000 clones, about four fifths occurring once; the ten biggest clones make up 10% to 12%. The receptor was isolated from a human donor with chronic lymphocytic leukemia. The sample was PBMCs, taken after 12 months of ibrutinib treatment. V and J are TRBV19 and TRBJ1-2, with D maybe TRBD1 (6 bases). The CDR3 loop is CASSIAEGANYGYTF. The CDR3 DNA reads TGTGCCAGTAGTATAGCCGAGGGGGCTAACTATGGCTACACCTTC.